Below are 27 T cell receptor beta chains sequenced from a single sample in a study of tissue T cells after allogeneic stem cell transplantation. Time point of the sample: mouse harvest day 14 after allogeneic transplant. Each mouse received 10^7 T-cell-depleted marrow cells plus 10^6 splenic CD5+ T cells by tail vein. The data were produced by immunoSEQ multiplex PCR, yet TCRdb's version contains in-frame clones alone and is incomplete. The sample has about 7,500 clones; roughly a third are singletons. Sequencing was performed on skin. The receptors derive from a female BALB/c mouse given C57BL/6 T cells with graft-versus-host disease after an allogeneic hematopoietic cell transplant.

On this clone itself: Mouse names are used for the genes. The read ends 1 residue early relative to the CDR3; the germline J gene fills the gap. The chain employs TRBV5 and TRBJ2-5, with TRBD2 as a possible D gene (5 bases). The CDR3 runs to 15 residues. V shed 0 bases and J shed 4 bases, with 11 bases lying between them. Germline V gene data show CDR1 as LGHNA and CDR2 as YNLKQL (reference sequence). The CDR3 DNA, read in part, is TGTGCCAGCAGCCAAGATCGCCTGGGAGAAGACACCCAGTAC. Translated: CASSQDRLGEDTQY. The CDR3 as a whole reads CASSQDRLGEDTQYF.

This clone was counted only a few times. Gene names refer to mouse genes. The read falls 1 residue short of the CDR3 end, and the missing part is taken from the germline J gene. This sequence joins TRBV12-2 and TRBJ2-1; D is unresolved. The CDR3 is 14 amino acids. V shed 1 base and J shed 2 bases, with 8 bases lying between them. Germline CDR1 SGHLS, CDR2 HYDKME. The CDR3 protein is CASSLTGYYAEQFF. Partial CDR3 DNA: TGTGCCAGCTCTCTGACCGGTTACTATGCTGAGCAGTTC.

Note on this clone: Gene names and germline match the mouse. CDR3 amino acids: CSSSQSRDTEVFF. CDR3 DNA (partial): TGCTCCAGCAGTCAATCGAGGGACACAGAAGTCTTC. The rearrangement links TRBV23 to TRBJ1-1; TRBD1, the table's D call, was not compared with the DNA. The sequenced fragment ends 1 residue before the CDR3 boundary, so the rest is inferred from the germline J gene. Looked up from germline, CDR1 is KGHTA and CDR2 is FQNQQP. This CDR3 is built from 13 residues.

On this clone: This may be a read error: a much more frequent sequence differs by one nucleotide. Here the gene names and germline are mouse. The read finishes 1 residue shy of the CDR3 end, and the germline J gene is used to complete it. The chain uses TRBV3 and TRBJ2-1; 11 bases align to TRBD2. The germline V gene encodes CDR1 SNHLY and CDR2 FYNGKV (reference sequence). The V gene end was trimmed by 5 bases and the J gene end by 1 base; junction bases not matched to a gene: 1. The CDR3 contains 15 residues. The DNA read from the CDR3 is TGTGCCAGCAGCCGGGACTGGGGGAACTATGCTGAGCAGTTC. Translation: CASSRDWGNYAEQF. The CDR3 in its entirety is CASSRDWGNYAEQFF.

This clone qualifies as large. Germline and genes: mouse. The missing CDR3 end, 1 residue past where the read stops, is filled in from the germline J gene. The gene calls are TRBV29 and TRBJ1-1; 9 bases match TRBD1. Per the germline V gene, CDR1 is MSHET and CDR2 is SYDVDS. Trimming removed 3 bases from V and 4 bases from J; junction bases left unmatched: 0. The CDR3 spans 13 residues. CDR3 bases read: TGTGCTAGCAGTTTGGGACAGGGCACAGAAGTCTTC. Residues: CASSLGQGTEVF. The full CDR3 sequence reads CASSLGQGTEVFF.

Turning to this clone: The gene names given are mouse names. The observed sequence ends 1 residue before the CDR3 terminus, with the missing tail filled in from the germline J gene. The chain employs TRBV5 and TRBJ2-2, with D possibly matching TRBD1 (6 bases). Germline lookup yields CDR1 LGHNA and CDR2 YNLKQL (reference sequence). The CDR3 loop spans 14 amino acids. V was cut by 4 bases and J by 4 bases, with 10 bases left in between. The chain's CDR3 is CASSPGQTTGQLYF. Incomplete CDR3 DNA: TGTGCCAGCAGCCCCGGACAGACCACCGGGCAGCTCTAC.

This clone rates as medium-sized. Gene names denote mouse genes. The read terminates 1 residue before the CDR3 end, so the remaining end is supplied by the germline J gene. The chain is built from TRBV5 and TRBJ2-7; 11 positions match TRBD2. Germline V CDR1 and CDR2: LGHNA, YNLKQL (reference sequence). This CDR3 has 14 amino acids. With 5 bases clipped from V and 4 bases from J, the junction kept 4 bases outside the gene matches. Here the CDR3 reads CASSTTGGGYEQYF. Incomplete CDR3 DNA: TGTGCCAGCAGCACGACTGGGGGGGGATATGAACAGTAC.

On this clone: Genes and germline are mouse. Read coverage stops 1 residue before the CDR3 terminus; the germline J gene supplies the remainder. V usage is TRBV26 and J usage is TRBJ1-3; D uncertain. CDR1 is KGHPV and CDR2 is FQNQEV in the germline V gene (reference sequence). The CDR3 extends over 15 amino acids. V lost 2 bases to trimming and J lost 0 bases, with 8 bases between them. CDR3 bases read: TGTGCCAGCAGTCTGAATCAGGCTTCTGGAAATACGCTCTAT. As protein: CASSLNQASGNTLY. The CDR3 reads in full as CASSLNQASGNTLYF.

On this clone: The listed genes are named as in mouse. The CDR3 goes on 1 residue after the read ends, and that part is filled in from the germline J gene. The chain links TRBV17 to TRBJ2-5, with 9 bases that match TRBD2. Unmatched junction bases numbered 4, after V lost 10 bases and J lost 5 bases. The CDR3 is 12 residues long. Germline assignment: CDR1 MNHDT and CDR2 YYDKIL. The CDR3 here is CAIQLGGDTQYF. The covered CDR3 bases are TGTGCTATCCAACTGGGGGGAGACACCCAGTAC. The full variable domain, in which reference TRBV17 and TRBJ2-5 provide the parts outside the CDR3, is DTTVKQNPRYKLARVGKPVNLICSQTMNHDTMYWYQKKPNQAPKLLLFYYDKILNREADTFEKFQSSRPNNSFCSLYIGSAGLEYSAMYLCAIQLGGDTQYFGPGTRLLVL.

Notes on this clone: Here the gene names and germline are mouse. The read terminates 1 residue before the CDR3 end, so the remaining end is supplied by the germline J gene. The chain uses TRBV26 and TRBJ2-7; a weak D match, TRBD1 (6 bases). The CDR3 extends over 13 amino acids. Germline V gene lookup returns CDR1 KGHPV and CDR2 FQNQEV (reference sequence). Between the trimmed V and J ends, which lost 1 base and 7 bases, there was a span of 11 bases. Partial CDR3 DNA: TGTGCCAGCAGTCTGTTACAGGGAGGGGAACAGTAC. Translating gives CASSLLQGGEQY. In full, the CDR3 reads CASSLLQGGEQYF. The whole variable domain, filled in from reference TRBV26 and TRBJ2-7, reads NSKVIQTPRYLVKGQGQKAKMRCIPEKGHPVVFWYQQNKNNEFKFLINFQNQEVLQQIDMTEKRFSAECPSNSPCSLEIQSSEAGDSALYLCASSLLQGGEQYFGPGTRLTVL.

To note about this clone: The genes and germline here are from mouse. Read coverage stops 1 residue before the CDR3 terminus; the germline J gene supplies the remainder. This sequence joins TRBV26 and TRBJ2-7, with TRBD1 as a possible D gene (6 bases). Trimming pared 4 bases from V and 4 bases from J, leaving 8 bases between. The CDR3 sequence is 12 residues long. The germline V gene has CDR1 KGHPV and CDR2 FQNQEV (reference sequence). CDR3 sequence: CASSPTGYEQYF. The sequenced part of the CDR3 DNA is TGTGCCAGCAGTCCGACAGGTTATGAACAGTAC. The full variable domain, in which reference TRBV26 and TRBJ2-7 provide the parts outside the CDR3, is NSKVIQTPRYLVKGQGQKAKMRCIPEKGHPVVFWYQQNKNNEFKFLINFQNQEVLQQIDMTEKRFSAECPSNSPCSLEIQSSEAGDSALYLCASSPTGYEQYFGPGTRLTVL.

This clone has more than one count but fewer than ten. The genes and germline here are from mouse. The CDR3 extends 1 residue past the end of the read, so its final part is completed from the germline J gene. This sequence joins TRBV2 and TRBJ2-1, with 7 bases lining up with TRBD2. The CDR3 totals 15 residues. Germline V gene sequence: CDR1 LGHNA, CDR2 YSYQKL. V lost 4 bases to trimming and J lost 0 bases; unmatched junction nucleotides: 3. This CDR3 is CASSRPGGNYAEQFF. CDR3 DNA (partial): TGTGCCAGCAGCCGCCCTGGGGGTAACTATGCTGAGCAGTTC.

In this sample, this clone turned up a few times. The genes and germline here are from mouse. The observed sequence ends 1 residue before the CDR3 terminus, with the missing tail filled in from the germline J gene. The chain joins TRBV26 to TRBJ2-7; TRBD2 agrees at 11 bases. V dropped 2 bases and J dropped 6; count of bases not matched to a gene: 0. This CDR3 has 13 residues. The germline gives CDR1 KGHPV, CDR2 FQNQEV (reference sequence). CDR3 DNA (partial): TGTGCCAGCAGTCTGGACTGGGGGGGTGAACAGTAC. Protein product: CASSLDWGGEQY. The CDR3 in its entirety is CASSLDWGGEQYF. Supplemented by reference TRBV26 and TRBJ2-7, the full variable domain reads NSKVIQTPRYLVKGQGQKAKMRCIPEKGHPVVFWYQQNKNNEFKFLINFQNQEVLQQIDMTEKRFSAECPSNSPCSLEIQSSEAGDSALYLCASSLDWGGEQYFGPGTRLTVL.

This clone was seen only a few times. The genes are named according to mouse. The CDR3 goes on 1 residue after the read ends, and that part is filled in from the germline J gene. This chain connects TRBV13-3 to TRBJ1-3; 9 bases fit TRBD1. Germline CDR1 is NNHDY and CDR2 is SYVADS. V shed 4 bases and J 3 bases; nucleotides not matched to a gene: 5. CDR3 length: 15 amino acids. The CDR3 spells CASSLRDRVGNTLYF. Partial CDR3 DNA: TGTGCCAGCAGTCTCCGGGACAGGGTTGGAAATACGCTCTAT.

This clone is medium-sized (0.01 to 0.1%) in the sample. Each gene name is a mouse one. With the read ending 1 residue before the CDR3 end, the germline J gene is used to fill in that end. V and J are TRBV26 and TRBJ2-1; 8 bases line up with TRBD2. V lost 4 bases to trimming and J lost 5 bases; unmatched junction nucleotides: 4. Germline loops: CDR1 KGHPV, CDR2 FQNQEV (reference sequence). This CDR3 comprises 14 residues. Partial CDR3 DNA: TGTGCCAGCAGTCGGCTGGGGGGCCATGCTGAGCAGTTC. Translated: CASSRLGGHAEQF. The whole CDR3 region reads CASSRLGGHAEQFF.

Comment on this clone: Genes and germline are mouse. The observed sequence ends 1 residue before the CDR3 terminus, with the missing tail filled in from the germline J gene. The V and J genes are TRBV5 and TRBJ2-5, with TRBD2 matching over 11 bases. The CDR3 loop spans 15 amino acids. Germline CDR1 LGHNA, CDR2 YNLKQL (reference sequence). After removal of 3 bases from V and 4 bases from J, the junction contained 3 bases not matched to a gene. The chain's CDR3 is CASSQYWGGEDTQYF. The covered CDR3 bases are TGTGCCAGCAGCCAGTACTGGGGGGGCGAAGACACCCAGTAC.

As concerns this clone: Any gene name here is a mouse gene name. Coverage ceases 1 residue before the CDR3 finishes, and the germline J gene fills in the end. This chain uses TRBV26 with TRBJ1-5; no firm D call. The CDR3 is 13 residues long. Germline loops: CDR1 KGHPV, CDR2 FQNQEV (reference sequence). The ends were cut back, 0 bases at V and 1 base at J, with 1 base in the middle. This CDR3 is CASSLSNNQAPLF. The CDR3 bases that were read are TGTGCCAGCAGTCTGTCGAACAACCAGGCTCCGCTT.

As concerns this clone: Each gene name is a mouse one. Read data end 1 residue before the CDR3 end; the end is taken from the germline J gene. The chain employs TRBV26 and TRBJ1-1; tentatively, D is TRBD1 (6 bases). Looked up from germline, CDR1 is KGHPV and CDR2 is FQNQEV (reference sequence). CDR3 length equals 14 residues. Trimming stripped 3 bases from V and 0 bases from J, with 8 bases between. The CDR3 here is CASSLRTANTEVFF. The CDR3 bases that were read are TGTGCCAGCAGTCTCCGGACAGCAAACACAGAAGTCTTC.

Worth noting for this clone: Germline and genes: mouse. The CDR3 extends 1 residue past the end of the read, so its final part is completed from the germline J gene. The chain links TRBV20 to TRBJ2-5, with 11 bases identical to TRBD2. V shed 2 bases, J shed 6 bases, and the junction held 4 bases outside the gene matches. This CDR3 comprises 14 residues. CDR1 GFQATS and CDR2 STVNSAI come from the germline V gene. CDR3 protein: CGARSLGGRDTQYF. The CDR3 bases that were read are TGTGGTGCTAGGTCACTGGGGGGGCGCGACACCCAGTAC.

This clone was counted between two and nine times. Gene names and germline refer to mouse. Coverage ceases 1 residue before the CDR3 finishes, and the germline J gene fills in the end. The rearrangement uses TRBV26 and TRBJ1-6; TRBD1 aligns across 7 bases. TRBJ1-6 is designated an ORF whose function remains uncertain. Germline assignment: CDR1 KGHPV and CDR2 FQNQEV (reference sequence). V was pared by 1 base and J by 7 bases, with 1 base of the junction left unmatched. This CDR3 has 14 residues. The CDR3 spells CASSLYRGNSPLYF. The sequenced part of the CDR3 DNA is TGTGCCAGCAGTCTGTACAGGGGAAATTCGCCCCTCTAC.

In this sample, this clone turned up a few times. Gene and germline names: mouse. Read data end 1 residue before the CDR3 end; the end is taken from the germline J gene. The chain joins TRBV26 to TRBJ2-1, with 7 nucleotides matching TRBD2. V lost 2 bases to trimming and J lost 1 base; unmatched junction nucleotides: 2. Germline V gene data show CDR1 as KGHPV and CDR2 as FQNQEV (reference sequence). The CDR3 runs 15 residues. The chain's CDR3 is CASSLAWGNYAEQFF. The CDR3 DNA, read in part, is TGTGCCAGCAGTCTGGCCTGGGGGAACTATGCTGAGCAGTTC. Full variable domain (outside the CDR3, taken from reference TRBV26 and TRBJ2-1): NSKVIQTPRYLVKGQGQKAKMRCIPEKGHPVVFWYQQNKNNEFKFLINFQNQEVLQQIDMTEKRFSAECPSNSPCSLEIQSSEAGDSALYLCASSLAWGNYAEQFFGPGTRLTVL.

This clone was counted only a few times. Gene names are mouse gene names. The read gets to within 1 residue of the CDR3 end, and the germline J gene fills in the rest. The chain combines TRBV26 with TRBJ2-2, with D maybe TRBD2 (7 bases). Germline values: CDR1 KGHPV, CDR2 FQNQEV (reference sequence). The ends were cut back, 2 bases at V and 0 bases at J, with 10 bases in the middle. The CDR3 totals 16 residues. The CDR3 sequence: CASSLRGGANTGQLYF. The CDR3 bases that were read are TGTGCCAGCAGTCTGAGGGGGGGAGCAAACACCGGGCAGCTCTAC.

By share of the sample, this clone is medium-sized. Gene names and germline match the mouse. The read comes to an end 1 residue before the CDR3 does, leaving the germline J gene to fill in the end. The chain links TRBV26 to TRBJ1-4, with D unresolved. Looked up from germline, CDR1 is KGHPV and CDR2 is FQNQEV (reference sequence). Trimming removed 6 bases from V and 1 base from J, with 9 bases in between. The CDR3 runs to 14 residues. This CDR3 reads CASSRRGSNERLFF. The sequenced CDR3 bases are TGTGCCAGCAGCCGGCGGGGTTCCAACGAAAGATTATTT.

By frequency in the sample, this clone is medium-sized. Genes here carry mouse names. The read gets to within 1 residue of the CDR3 end, and the germline J gene fills in the rest. The genes are TRBV26 and TRBJ1-1; 7 nucleotides align to TRBD1. This CDR3 region has 13 residues. Germline V gives CDR1 KGHPV, CDR2 FQNQEV (reference sequence). V shed 3 bases and J 4 bases; nucleotides not matched to a gene: 2. The DNA read from the CDR3 is TGTGCCAGCAGTCTCAGGGGGTCCACAGAAGTCTTC. As protein: CASSLRGSTEVF. The entire CDR3 protein reads CASSLRGSTEVFF.

About this clone itself: Genes and germline come from the mouse. Read sequence stops 1 residue before the CDR3 end, and the germline J gene provides the missing end. The chain couples TRBV23 to TRBJ2-7; TRBD2 was called by the table and not checked on the DNA. Germline V gene data show CDR1 as KGHTA and CDR2 as FQNQQP. This CDR3 spans 14 amino acids. The CDR3 here is CSSSQGTGVYEQYF. CDR3 bases read: TGCTCCAGCAGTCAAGGGACTGGGGTTTATGAACAGTAC.

In its sample, this clone was seen a few times. Mouse gene names apply. Sequencing ends 1 residue short of the CDR3 end; the germline J gene provides the rest. This sequence joins TRBV26 and TRBJ2-2; tentative D call: TRBD2 (7 bases). The germline CDR1 and CDR2 sequences are KGHPV and FQNQEV (reference sequence). V gave up 1 base and J gave up 5 bases, with 8 bases separating them. This CDR3 is 14 amino acids long. The sequenced CDR3 bases are TGTGCCAGCAGTCTGTGGGGGGCAACCGGGCAGCTCTAC. Encoded protein: CASSLWGATGQLY. The whole CDR3 is CASSLWGATGQLYF.

Notes on this clone: These gene names are mouse names. The CDR3 is cut off 1 residue early in the read; its end comes from the germline J gene. V and J are TRBV3 and TRBJ2-7; 11 bases are a match to TRBD2. Germline CDR1 is SNHLY and CDR2 is FYNGKV (reference sequence). Unmatched junction bases numbered 6, after V lost 4 bases and J lost 4 bases. This CDR3 is 15 amino acids long. The CDR3 loop reads CASSYGLGGSYEQYF. CDR3 DNA, as far as it was read: TGTGCCAGCAGCTACGGACTGGGGGGTTCTTATGAACAGTAC. Combining the CDR3 with reference TRBV3 and TRBJ2-7 gives the whole variable domain GPKVLQIPSHQIIDMGQMVTLNCDPVSNHLYFYWYKQILGQQMEFLVNFYNGKVMEKSKLFKDQFSVERPDGSYFTLKIQPTALEDSAVYFCASSYGLGGSYEQYFGPGTRLTVL.